The 5 T cell receptor beta chains reported below all come from one sample, sequenced in a study of blood T cell repertoires in COVID-19. TCRdb's copy holds only in-frame clones and misses some; the assay was immunoSEQ multiplex PCR. This table holds some 77,000 clones, 70% to 90% found once. The sample was peripheral blood. These receptors all stem from a man aged 30-40 years with acute or convalescent COVID-19.

The gene calls are TRBV10-2 and TRBJ2-1; 7 bases agree with TRBD2. J was trimmed by 4 bases and V by 7 bases; bases with no gene match: 4. The CDR3 spans 13 residues. The germline CDR1 and CDR2 sequences are WSHSY and SAAADI. CDR3 amino acids: CASTASGYNEQFF. As DNA, the CDR3 is TGCGCCAGCACGGCTAGCGGTTACAATGAGCAGTTCTTC.

This clone was detected once. The V and J genes are TRBV18 and TRBJ1-1, with 7 bases fitting TRBD1. V lost 6 bases and J lost 3; bases outside the gene matches: 7. In germline, CDR1 is KGHSH, CDR2 LQKENI. The CDR3 totals 14 residues. CDR3 nucleotides: TGTGCCAGCTCGCTCTTCAGGGGGGACACTGAAGCTTTCTTT. This sequence encodes CASSLFRGDTEAFF. Variable domain in full (rest from reference TRBV18 and TRBJ1-1): NAGVMQNPRHLVRRRGQEARLRCSPMKGHSHVYWYRQLPEEGLKFMVYLQKENIIDESGMPKERFSAEFPKEGPSILRIQQVVRGDSAAYFCASSLFRGDTEAFFGQGTRLTVV.

The chain couples TRBV7-2 to TRBJ2-7; no reliable D call. This CDR3 region has 11 residues. Between the trimmed V and J ends, which lost 4 bases and 3 bases, there was a span of 4 bases. In germline, CDR1 is SGHTA, CDR2 FQGNSA. CDR3 sequence (DNA): TGTGCCAGCAGCTCTAACTACGAGCAGTACTTC. Translated: CASSSNYEQYF.

This clone has a handful of counts. J is TRBJ1-2 and V is TRBV2, with D possibly being TRBD1 (5 bases). Trimming removed 8 bases at V and 0 bases at J, with 16 bases between. CDR1 is SNHLY and CDR2 is FYNNEI in the germline V gene. This CDR3 comprises 15 residues. The CDR3 coding sequence is TGTGCCAGCTCCACCCAAGACAGAGCTAACTATGGCTACACCTTC. Translating gives CASSTQDRANYGYTF.

The CDR3 DNA follows: TGTGCCACCCGACAGTACGAGCAGTACTTC. Its translation is CATRQYEQYF. The chain couples TRBV28 to TRBJ2-7, with a tentative D call TRBD1 (5 bases). Trimming took off 10 bases at V and 4 bases at J, with 8 bases between the two ends. Germline lookup yields CDR1 MDHEN and CDR2 SYDVKM. The CDR3 covers 10 residues. Full variable domain (missing parts from reference TRBV28 and TRBJ2-7): DVKVTQSSRYLVKRTGEKVFLECVQDMDHENMFWYRQDPGLGLRLIYFSYDVKMKEKGDIPEGYSVSREKKERFSLILESASTNQTSMYLCATRQYEQYFGPGTRLTVT.